The 3 T cell receptor beta chains below come from one sample, sequenced in a study of cytomegalovirus exposure and HLA in healthy donors. The PCR contained 60 Vbeta and 13 Jbeta primers. TCRdb keeps only in-frame clones here, not all; method: immunoSEQ multiplex PCR. The sample has around 190,000 clones, approximately 90% seen once. The specimen sequenced was PBMCs. The receptor set was obtained from a boy aged 2 to 9 in good health and CMV-seronegative.

V gene TRBV15 combines with J gene TRBJ2-3, with D possibly being TRBD2 (6 bases). The CDR3 covers 16 residues. V was pared by 0 bases and J by 1 base, with 11 bases between. The germline V gene encodes CDR1 LNHNV and CDR2 YYDKDF (reference sequence). The CDR3 protein is CATSREEGPGTDTQYF. Here the CDR3 DNA reads TGTGCCACCAGCAGAGAGGAGGGACCTGGCACAGATACGCAGTATTTT. Drawing the rest from reference TRBV15 and TRBJ2-3, the complete variable domain is DAMVIQNPRYQVTQFGKPVTLSCSQTLNHNVMYWYQQKSSQAPKLLFHYYDKDFNNEADTPDNFQSRRPNTSFCFLDIRSPGLGDTAMYLCATSREEGPGTDTQYFGPGTRLTVL.

The gene calls are TRBV27 and TRBJ2-7, with D tentatively TRBD1 (5 bases). Germline V lookup: CDR1 MNHEY, CDR2 SMNVEV (reference sequence). The V and J ends lost 6 bases and 3 bases respectively, with 21 bases between them. This CDR3 contains 16 residues. This chain's CDR3 is CASSPWKVRTNYEQYF. The CDR3 nucleotides read TGTGCCAGCAGCCCATGGAAAGTGAGGACAAACTACGAGCAGTACTTC.

The J gene is TRBJ2-4, the V gene TRBV27; 7 bases align to TRBD1. V dropped 5 bases and J dropped 1; count of bases not matched to a gene: 8. This CDR3 is 16 amino acids long. Germline V gene lookup returns CDR1 MNHEY and CDR2 SMNVEV (reference sequence). The CDR3 reads CASSRSTGIAKNIQYF. The CDR3 nucleotides are TGTGCCAGCAGTCGGTCGACAGGGATCGCCAAAAACATTCAGTACTTC.